These T cell receptor beta chains were read from a single sample in a study of T cell responses to AZD1222 COVID-19 vaccine. Here immunoSEQ multiplex PCR was the method, and the copy in TCRdb shows in-frame clones only, minus some. Of 180,000 or so clones in the sample, almost 90% were seen once. The specimen was peripheral blood, collected on day 0 of AZD1222 vaccination. The receptors come from an adult in good health. Each CDR3 is given with its conserved first and last residue. A D gene is named only where the DNA matches it firmly. Where a row states a size, it is once, few, many or the class of an expanded clone; other rows omit it.

j_gene: TRBJ2-7
v_gene: TRBV7-2
abundance: few
d_gene: TRBD1
CDR3nt: TGTGCCAGCAGCTTAGCGGGACAGCACGACGTTTACGAGCAGTACTTC
CDR3aa: CASSLAGQHDVYEQYF

j_gene: TRBJ2-7
v_gene: TRBV7-9
abundance: .
d_gene: .
CDR3nt: TGTGCCAGCAGCCCCGGGGCGGACTCCTACGAGCAGTACTTC
CDR3aa: CASSPGADSYEQYF

j_gene: TRBJ2-7
v_gene: TRBV5-1
abundance: .
d_gene: .
CDR3nt: TGCGCCAGCAGCTCCATGACAGGGAGGCCCTACGAGCAGTACTTC
CDR3aa: CASSSMTGRPYEQYF

j_gene: TRBJ1-6
v_gene: TRBV19
abundance: .
d_gene: TRBD1
CDR3nt: TGTGCCAGTAGCCTCCGGGACAGGGGACTTTCACCCCTCCACTTT
CDR3aa: CASSLRDRGLSPLHF

j_gene: TRBJ2-2
v_gene: TRBV12-2
abundance: .
d_gene: .
CDR3nt: TGTGCAAGTCGCCGTAGGTTTAGCGGGGAAAACACCGGGGAGCTGTTTTTT
CDR3aa: CASRRRFSGENTGELFF

j_gene: TRBJ2-7
v_gene: TRBV10-2
abundance: .
d_gene: TRBD1
CDR3nt: TGCGCCAGCAGTGGACAGGGGGACTACGAGCAGTACTTC
CDR3aa: CASSGQGDYEQYF

j_gene: TRBJ1-2
v_gene: TRBV19
abundance: .
d_gene: TRBD1
CDR3nt: TGTGCCAGTAGTATTACAGGGGGTTACACCTTC
CDR3aa: CASSITGGYTF

j_gene: TRBJ2-6
v_gene: TRBV12-2
abundance: .
d_gene: .
CDR3nt: TGTGCAAGGGCGAACTCTGGGGCCAACGTCCTGACTTTC
CDR3aa: CARANSGANVLTF

j_gene: TRBJ1-1
v_gene: TRBV30
abundance: .
d_gene: TRBD1
CDR3nt: TGTGCCTGGAGTAACCTGGGACAGAGATTGAACACTGAAGCTTTCTTT
CDR3aa: CAWSNLGQRLNTEAFF

j_gene: TRBJ2-3
v_gene: TRBV7-9
abundance: .
d_gene: .
CDR3nt: TGTGCCAGCAGCCCAGGGACGGCTAGCACAGATACGCAGTATTTT
CDR3aa: CASSPGTASTDTQYF

j_gene: TRBJ2-1
v_gene: TRBV19
abundance: .
d_gene: .
CDR3nt: TGTGCCAGTAGTATAGGGACAGCCAACTCCTACAATGAGCAGTTCTTC
CDR3aa: CASSIGTANSYNEQFF

j_gene: TRBJ1-1
v_gene: TRBV7-9
abundance: .
d_gene: .
CDR3nt: TGTGCCAGCAACACAGGGCGCACTGAAGCTTTCTTT
CDR3aa: CASNTGRTEAFF

j_gene: TRBJ2-1
v_gene: TRBV5-5
abundance: .
d_gene: .
CDR3nt: TGTGCCAGCAGCCTAAGGTTTTCAAGTGAGCAGTTCTTC
CDR3aa: CASSLRFSSEQFF

j_gene: TRBJ2-1
v_gene: TRBV11-2
abundance: .
d_gene: TRBD2
CDR3nt: TGTGCCAGCAGCTTAGGCACTAGCGGGGGCAATGAGCAGTTCTTC
CDR3aa: CASSLGTSGGNEQFF

j_gene: TRBJ2-1
v_gene: TRBV7-9
abundance: .
d_gene: .
CDR3nt: TGTGCCAGCAGCTACGTTGCGTTGGGGTTAGATGAGCAGTTCTTC
CDR3aa: CASSYVALGLDEQFF

j_gene: TRBJ1-3
v_gene: TRBV4-3
abundance: .
d_gene: TRBD1
CDR3nt: TGCGCCAGCAGCCAAAATTTGGGACAGGGGTCTGGAAACACCATATATTTT
CDR3aa: CASSQNLGQGSGNTIYF

j_gene: TRBJ2-5
v_gene: TRBV3-1/TRBV3-2
abundance: .
d_gene: .
CDR3nt: TGTGCCAGCAGCCAAGCCACAGAAGAGACCCAGTACTTC
CDR3aa: CASSQATEETQYF

j_gene: TRBJ1-4
v_gene: TRBV10-3
abundance: .
d_gene: TRBD1
CDR3nt: TGTGCCATCAGTGAAGGGACAGATGAAAAACTGTTTTTT
CDR3aa: CAISEGTDEKLFF

j_gene: TRBJ1-6
v_gene: TRBV5-1
abundance: .
d_gene: .
CDR3nt: TGCGCCAGCAGCTTGGGGCAGGGGTGGAATTCACCCCTCCACTTT
CDR3aa: CASSLGQGWNSPLHF

j_gene: TRBJ2-7
v_gene: TRBV9
abundance: .
d_gene: .
CDR3nt: TGTGCCAGCAGCGGCCGGAGAGGAGGGGACTTCGCCTTTGACGAGCAGTACTTC
CDR3aa: CASSGRRGGDFAFDEQYF

j_gene: TRBJ2-7
v_gene: TRBV7-9
abundance: .
d_gene: TRBD1
CDR3nt: TGTGCCAGCAGCGGTCGCGGATCCGGGACAGGGTATAACGAGCAGTACTTC
CDR3aa: CASSGRGSGTGYNEQYF

j_gene: TRBJ1-6
v_gene: TRBV4-1
abundance: .
d_gene: .
CDR3nt: TGCGCCAGCAGCCAAGCAGGTAGCTCCTATAATTCACCCCTCCACTTT
CDR3aa: CASSQAGSSYNSPLHF

j_gene: TRBJ2-5
v_gene: TRBV12-5
abundance: .
d_gene: .
CDR3nt: TGTGCTAGTGGTTTAGGGTTTGGAGCTAAAGAGACCCAGTACTTC
CDR3aa: CASGLGFGAKETQYF

j_gene: TRBJ1-2
v_gene: TRBV7-9
abundance: .
d_gene: TRBD1
CDR3nt: TGTGCCAGCAGCTTAGCGGGGGACAGGGGGCGCGGCTATGGCTACACCTTC
CDR3aa: CASSLAGDRGRGYGYTF

j_gene: TRBJ1-4
v_gene: TRBV6-5
abundance: .
d_gene: TRBD1
CDR3nt: TGTGCCAGCAGTTACTCGGGGACAGGGGGGTTTGAAAAACTGTTTTTT
CDR3aa: CASSYSGTGGFEKLFF

j_gene: TRBJ1-2
v_gene: TRBV2
abundance: .
d_gene: .
CDR3nt: TGTGCCAGCAGTGAAGAACTAGACTATGGCTACACCTTC
CDR3aa: CASSEELDYGYTF

j_gene: TRBJ1-3
v_gene: TRBV3-1/TRBV3-2
abundance: .
d_gene: TRBD1
CDR3nt: TGTGCCAGCAGCCACTTAGACAGGGCTGGAAACACCATATATTTT
CDR3aa: CASSHLDRAGNTIYF

j_gene: TRBJ1-6
v_gene: TRBV19
abundance: .
d_gene: .
CDR3nt: TGTGCCAGTACCATCCCTTCAATGGCAGGTCGGCATTCACCCCTCCACTTT
CDR3aa: CASTIPSMAGRHSPLHF

j_gene: TRBJ2-3
v_gene: TRBV12-3/TRBV12-4
abundance: .
d_gene: TRBD1
CDR3nt: TGTGCCACCAAGACAGGGGGCACAGATACGCAGTATTTT
CDR3aa: CATKTGGTDTQYF